Given below is one T cell receptor beta chain in context. This sample is part of a study of blood T cell repertoires in COVID-19. About the study: Acute and convalescent COVID-19 specimens originated in the United States, Italy and Spain. T cells, B-cell-depleted T cells, or PBMCs supplied cDNA or gDNA.

Between the trimmed V and J ends, which lost 0 bases and 8 bases, there was a span of 10 bases. Germline V CDR1 and CDR2: MGHRA, YSYEKL. The CDR3 is 14 amino acids. Sequencing used immunoSEQ multiplex PCR; TCRdb keeps in-frame clones, though not all of them. The sample lists fewer than 300,000 clones, about 91% seen once, with approximately 2.6% in the top ten. The TCR originated in a person aged 18-35 years with COVID-19, enrolled during active disease. Sequenced: peripheral blood. The chain links TRBV4-1 to TRBJ1-4, with a weak D call TRBD1 (5 bases). CDR3 in DNA: TGCGCCAGCAGCCAAGACCTTGGGGCAGAAAAACTGTTTTTT. This translates into CASSQDLGAEKLFF.